The 5 T cell receptor beta chains given below trace back to one sample, sequenced in a study of T-cell reconstitution after alpha-beta-depleted transplantation in children. Study-wide points: Among T cells one year after transplant, newly produced cells accounted for most counts and diversity.

Their target antigens are unknown. A TCRbeta library incorporating unique molecular identifiers was prepared. MiXCR, applied by TCRdb to the PCR reads, yields one record per CDR3 protein. This table has fewer than 350,000 distinct CDR3 sequences, nearly 8% appearing once. Source: peripheral blood, taken 360 days after TCRalphabeta/CD19-depleted stem cell transplant. Receptors originate from a female patient between 2 and 15 years old who had a stem cell transplant for Fanconi anemia, so the T cells may come from the graft donor.

The genes are TRBV20-1 and TRBJ2-5, with D possibly matching TRBD2 (5 bases). The CDR3 is made up of 15 amino acids. The V and J ends lost 0 bases and 3 bases respectively, with 14 bases between them. CDR1 is DFQATT and CDR2 is SNEGSKA in the germline V gene (reference sequence). The CDR3 sequence is CSARDLTKGKETQYF. The CDR3 DNA sequence: TGCAGTGCTAGAGATTTGACTAAAGGAAAAGAGACCCAGTACTTC.

In this sample, this clonotype turned up a few times. The rearrangement joins TRBV28 to TRBJ1-4; 7 positions match TRBD1. The CDR3 length is 16 residues. Germline V lookup: CDR1 MDHEN, CDR2 SYDVKM. V lost 1 base to trimming and J lost 4 bases; unmatched junction nucleotides: 6. Here the CDR3 DNA reads TGTGCCAGCAGTTTATTCCACAGGGGATTTAATGAAAAACTGTTTTTT. Translated: CASSLFHRGFNEKLFF. The full variable domain, in which reference TRBV28 and TRBJ1-4 provide the parts outside the CDR3, is DVKVTQSSRYLVKRTGEKVFLECVQDMDHENMFWYRQDPGLGLRLIYFSYDVKMKEKGDIPEGYSVSREKKERFSLILESASTNQTSMYLCASSLFHRGFNEKLFFGSGTQLSVL.

This clonotype has just a few counts. The chain carries TRBV4-2 and TRBJ1-1, with D unclear. The germline CDR1 and CDR2 sequences are LGHNA and YNFKEQ. V lost 4 bases and J 1 base, leaving 13 bases between the germline ends. The CDR3 runs 15 residues. This CDR3 is CASSPSDPRNTEAFF. The CDR3 DNA reads as TGTGCCAGCAGCCCCTCGGACCCCAGGAACACTGAAGCTTTCTTT.

This clonotype was picked up many times. The chain combines TRBV27 with TRBJ2-7, with 8 bases lining up with TRBD2. The ends lost 5 bases at V and 2 bases at J; junction bases unmatched: 14. Germline V lookup: CDR1 MNHEY, CDR2 SMNVEV (reference sequence). CDR3 length: 17 amino acids. CDR3 sequence: CASSQQPSLAGAYEQYF. The CDR3 coding sequence is TGTGCCAGCAGTCAACAGCCGAGCCTAGCGGGCGCCTACGAGCAGTACTTC.

This clonotype was counted many times. Mismatch with germline at one junction end may stem from a read error. The chain combines TRBV24-1 with TRBJ1-1, with 8 bases identical to TRBD1. CDR3 size: 12 residues. Per the germline V gene, CDR1 is KGHDR and CDR2 is SFDVKD. The CDR3 loop is CATSEGTGPPLF. The CDR3 DNA reads as TGTGCCACCAGTGAAGGGACAGGCCCCCCGCTATTT.